The 20 T cell receptor beta chains in this list originate from one sample, sequenced in a study of cytotoxic CD8 clonotypes in ibrutinib-treated CLL. Some clones are missing from TCRdb's copy, which holds only in-frame ones; the method was immunoSEQ multiplex PCR. This sample yields over 95,000 clones, of which 45% to 65% are seen a single time; around a third belongs to the top ten. The sample here was PBMCs, taken after 24 months of ibrutinib treatment. These TCRs come from a human donor with chronic lymphocytic leukemia.

The CDR3 reads CATSGRTNQPQHF. DNA of the CDR3: TGTGCCACCTCGGGGAGAACAAATCAGCCCCAGCATTTT. The chain employs TRBV7-2 and TRBJ1-5, with D unclear. CDR3 length: 13 residues. Germline values: CDR1 SGHTA, CDR2 FQGNSA. V was shortened by 10 bases and J by 4 bases, with 14 bases between the two germline ends. Variable domain in full (rest from reference TRBV7-2 and TRBJ1-5): GAGVSQSPSNKVTEKGKDVELRCDPISGHTALYWYRQSLGQGLEFLIYFQGNSAPDKSGLPSDRFSAERTGGSVSTLTIQRTQQEDSAVYLCATSGRTNQPQHFGDGTRLSIL.

The chain combines TRBV30 with TRBJ2-5; possible D gene TRBD2, 6 bases. This CDR3 region has 15 residues. The germline gives CDR1 GTSNPN, CDR2 SVGIG (reference sequence). The germline V and J ends were trimmed by 0 bases and 4 bases, with 15 bases remaining between them. CDR3: CAWSVGSGGAETQYF. DNA of the CDR3: TGTGCCTGGAGTGTAGGGTCTGGCGGGGCAGAGACCCAGTACTTC. The variable domain in full, with the rest retrieved from reference TRBV30 and TRBJ2-5, is SQTIHQWPATLVQPVGSPLSLECTVEGTSNPNLYWYRQAAGRGLQLLFYSVGIGQISSEVPQNLSASRPQDRQFILSSKKLLLSDSGFYLCAWSVGSGGAETQYFGPGTRLLVL.

V is TRBV9 and J is TRBJ2-2; 10 bases are a match to TRBD2. This CDR3 region has 17 residues. V shed 0 bases and J 6 bases; nucleotides not matched to a gene: 8. Germline CDR1 SGDLS, CDR2 YYNGEE. This CDR3 is CASSVEASGGLSGELFF. The CDR3 DNA reads TGTGCCAGCAGCGTAGAGGCTAGCGGGGGTCTATCCGGGGAGCTGTTTTTT.

This chain connects TRBV7-9 to TRBJ2-7; the D call may be TRBD1 or TRBD2 (6 bases each). The CDR3 is made up of 14 amino acids. Trimming shortened V by 11 bases and J by 0 bases, and 17 bases separated the two germline ends. Per the germline V gene, CDR1 is SEHNR and CDR2 is FQNEAQ (reference sequence). In DNA, the CDR3 is TGTGCCGCGGACGGGGGCCTTAGCTCCTACGAGCAGTACTTC. Its translation is CAADGGLSSYEQYF.

With respect to this clone: Germline is not matched at one junction end, which may reflect a read error. The V call is TRBV5-4, the J call TRBJ2-2; the D gene is possibly TRBD2 (6 bases). Germline assignment: CDR1 SGHNT and CDR2 YYREEE (reference sequence). The CDR3 extends over 15 amino acids. The CDR3 spells CASSFPGGGGGKLFF. CDR3 sequence (DNA): TGTGCCAGCAGCTTTCCCGGGGGAGGCGGCGGGAAGCTGTTTTTT.

This clone was seen repeatedly, ten times or more. The V and J genes are TRBV9 and TRBJ2-4; D unresolved. Germline V gene lookup returns CDR1 SGDLS and CDR2 YYNGEE. The CDR3 totals 15 residues. V shed 0 bases and J shed 7 bases, with 14 bases lying between them. CDR3 coding DNA: TGTGCCAGCAGCGTAGCGGACGAAGTGTGGAACATTCAGTACTTC. Translating it yields CASSVADEVWNIQYF. The full variable domain, in which reference TRBV9 and TRBJ2-4 provide the parts outside the CDR3, is DSGVTQTPKHLITATGQRVTLRCSPRSGDLSVYWYQQSLDQGLQFLIQYYNGEERAKGNILERFSAQQFPDLHSELNLSSLELGDSALYFCASSVADEVWNIQYFGAGTRLSVL.

CDR3 residues: CASSPDPYEQYF. The CDR3 DNA is TGTGCCAGCAGCCCAGACCCTTACGAGCAGTACTTC. The chain is built from TRBV7-8 and TRBJ2-7; D gene unclear. V dropped 5 bases and J dropped 4 bases, with 9 bases sitting between them. This CDR3 is built from 12 residues. CDR1 SGHVS and CDR2 FQNEAQ come from the germline V gene.

This clone was picked up a small number of times. This sequence joins TRBV5-6 and TRBJ2-2, with no clear D. Germline-derived CDR1 and CDR2 are SGHDT and YYEEEE. Trimming left V 2 bases short and J 5 bases short, with 7 bases between. This CDR3 contains 13 residues. For the CDR3, the DNA is TGTGCCAGCAGCTTCTATGGGACCGGGGAGCTGTTTTTT. This codes for CASSFYGTGELFF.

The chain couples TRBV7-8 to TRBJ1-3; TRBD1 aligns across 7 bases. The junction had 9 bases not matched to a gene; V was cut back by 5 bases and J by 2 bases. CDR1 and CDR2 (germline): SGHVS, FQNEAQ. The CDR3 covers 16 residues. Written as DNA, the CDR3 is TGTGCCAGCAGCCCAAGGACAGGCGACACTGGAAACACCATATATTTT. Translation: CASSPRTGDTGNTIYF.

This clone was detected a few times. The CDR3 region is CASSLELRQSSYNEQFF. CDR3 coding DNA: TGTGCCAGCAGCTTAGAGTTGAGACAAAGCTCCTACAATGAGCAGTTCTTC. The V call is TRBV11-2, the J call TRBJ2-1; no firm D call. Germline assignment: CDR1 SGHAT and CDR2 FQNNGV. The CDR3 extends over 17 amino acids. Trimming took off 0 bases at V and 0 bases at J, with 12 bases between the two ends.

The genes are TRBV6-5 and TRBJ2-6, with D possibly matching TRBD2 (6 bases). V was clipped by 4 bases and J by 1 base, with 11 bases between them. Germline V CDR1 and CDR2: MNHEY, SVGAGI. The CDR3 runs 16 residues. For the CDR3, the DNA is TGTGCCAGCAGTTTTCGCGGGACTTCTGGGGCCAACGTCCTGACTTTC. This gives the protein CASSFRGTSGANVLTF.

This clone showed up just a few times. The rearrangement uses TRBV6-1 and TRBJ2-7; D might be TRBD1 (6 bases). The germline gives CDR1 MNHNS, CDR2 SASEGT. The V and J ends lost 8 bases and 3 bases respectively, with 14 bases between them. This CDR3 spans 13 amino acids. The CDR3 spells CASRDMDVYEQYF. Written as DNA, the CDR3 is TGTGCCAGCCGGGACATGGATGTCTACGAGCAGTACTTC.

The chain is built from TRBV19 and TRBJ1-2; 9 bases are a match to TRBD1. The CDR3 spans 14 residues. CDR1 and CDR2 from the germline V gene are LNHDA and SQIVND (reference sequence). Trimming took 5 bases from V and 7 from J; bases not matched to a gene: 8. The CDR3 is CASSGEQGASGYTF. CDR3 bases: TGTGCCAGTAGTGGTGAACAGGGGGCGAGTGGCTACACCTTC.

This chain links TRBV30 with TRBJ2-1; D not certain. The germline V and J ends were trimmed by 4 bases and 2 bases, with 12 bases remaining between them. The germline V gene has CDR1 GTSNPN and CDR2 SVGIG (reference sequence). The length of the CDR3 is 14 residues. The CDR3, as DNA: TGTGCCTGGAACTATAAAGGTACCTACAATGAGCAGTTCTTC. Its protein is CAWNYKGTYNEQFF.

This chain joins TRBV19 and TRBJ2-1, with unresolved D. V was clipped by 7 bases and J by 3 bases, with 10 bases between them. This CDR3 is built from 13 residues. CDR1 is LNHDA and CDR2 is SQIVND in the germline V gene (reference sequence). The CDR3 reads CASKGLNYNEQFF. Here the CDR3 DNA reads TGTGCCAGTAAAGGGTTGAACTACAATGAGCAGTTCTTC.

The rearrangement links TRBV29-1 to TRBJ1-1; the D gene is possibly TRBD1 (5 bases). The CDR3 runs to 14 residues. Germline CDR1 SQVTM, CDR2 ANQGSEA. V lost 4 bases and J 4 bases, leaving 16 bases between the germline ends. CDR3 nucleotides: TGCAGCGTTGTGCGACCGGGGACGGGCACTGAAGCTTTCTTT. It is translated as CSVVRPGTGTEAFF.

The chain links TRBV21-1 to TRBJ2-1; the table's D call of TRBD2 was not tested on the DNA. TRBV21-1 is given as a pseudogene. The CDR3 runs to 13 residues. The chain's CDR3 is CASSKARRSEQFF. Written as DNA, the CDR3 is TGTGCCAGCAGCAAAGCGCGGCGGAGTGAGCAGTTCTTC.

This clone appeared a few times. The chain joins TRBV7-9 to TRBJ2-2, with 14 bases identical to TRBD2. The CDR3 loop spans 16 amino acids. Germline assignment: CDR1 SEHNR and CDR2 FQNEAQ (reference sequence). V shed 5 bases, J shed 5 bases, and the junction held 4 bases outside the gene matches. The CDR3: CASSLWTSGGTGELFF. For the CDR3, the DNA is TGTGCCAGCAGCCTATGGACTAGCGGGGGGACCGGGGAGCTGTTTTTT.

The chain recombines TRBV6-5 with TRBJ1-2; 10 nucleotides align to TRBD1. CDR1 and CDR2 from the germline V gene are MNHEY and SVGAGI. This CDR3 region has 13 residues. The trim removed 6 bases at V and 7 bases at J, leaving 5 bases unmatched. For the CDR3, the DNA is TGTGCCAGCAGCCTGGGACAGGGGTTTGGCTACACCTTC. As protein: CASSLGQGFGYTF.

The genes are TRBV7-9 and TRBJ1-3; unclear D gene. CDR1 and CDR2 (germline): SEHNR, FQNEAQ (reference sequence). The V end lost 0 bases, the J end lost 11 bases, and 8 bases lay between the germline ends. The CDR3 runs to 12 residues. CDR3 coding DNA: TGTGCCAGCAGCTTAGCGGAGGTCCCCATATATTTT. Its translation: CASSLAEVPIYF.